This T cell receptor (beta chain) is from a study of cytomegalovirus exposure and HLA in healthy donors. Broader study findings: Highly shared variants forming one cluster were likely a sequencing artifact. Per a later analysis, roughly 17,000 TCR beta sequences showed association with HLA alleles at 0.05 false discovery rate. Cytomegalovirus-associated status was assigned to about 170 TCR beta chains. In a later analysis, HLA-associated beta chains showed higher expansion and lower generation probabilities than comparable chains.

Regarding this clone: Its matching antigen is unknown. Other DNA sequences within the sample encode an identical CDR3.

The germline V and J ends were trimmed by 1 base and 5 bases, with 8 bases remaining between them. The CDR3 is made up of 13 amino acids. The germline V gene encodes CDR1 SGHTA and CDR2 FQGNSA. The primer mix had 60 Vbeta and 13 Jbeta primers. Some clones are missing from TCRdb's copy, which holds only in-frame ones; the method was immunoSEQ multiplex PCR. Of around 110,000 clones in the sample, around three quarters were seen once. The material sequenced was PBMCs. This clonotype was obtained from a man aged 25-45 years in good health and CMV-seropositive. This sequence joins TRBV7-2 and TRBJ1-2, with a tentative D call TRBD1 (5 bases). The CDR3 DNA reads TGTGCCAGCAGCTTAGGGGGGGGGTATGGCTACACCTTC. It codes for CASSLGGGYGYTF.